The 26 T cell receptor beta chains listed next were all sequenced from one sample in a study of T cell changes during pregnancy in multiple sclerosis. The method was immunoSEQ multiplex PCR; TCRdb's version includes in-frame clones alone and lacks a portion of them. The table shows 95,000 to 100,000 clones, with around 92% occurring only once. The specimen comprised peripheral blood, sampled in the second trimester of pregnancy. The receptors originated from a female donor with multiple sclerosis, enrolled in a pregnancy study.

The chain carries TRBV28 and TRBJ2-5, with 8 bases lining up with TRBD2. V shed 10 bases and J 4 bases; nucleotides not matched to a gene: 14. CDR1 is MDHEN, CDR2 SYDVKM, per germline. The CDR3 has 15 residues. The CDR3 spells CATVPAGTRVETQYF. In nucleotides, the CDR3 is TGTGCCACCGTACCCGCAGGGACTAGGGTAGAGACCCAGTACTTC.

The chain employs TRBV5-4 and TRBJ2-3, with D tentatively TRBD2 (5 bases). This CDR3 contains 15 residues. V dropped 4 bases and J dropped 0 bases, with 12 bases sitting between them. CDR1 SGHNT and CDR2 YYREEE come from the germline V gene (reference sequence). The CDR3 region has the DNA TGTGCCAGCAGCCGTACTGGCGGGAGCACAGATACGCAGTATTTT. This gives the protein CASSRTGGSTDTQYF.

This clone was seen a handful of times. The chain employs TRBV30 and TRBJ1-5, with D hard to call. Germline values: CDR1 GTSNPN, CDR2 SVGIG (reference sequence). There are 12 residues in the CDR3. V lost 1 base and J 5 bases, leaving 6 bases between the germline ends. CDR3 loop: CAWSDPDQPQHF. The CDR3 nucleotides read TGTGCCTGGAGTGATCCTGATCAGCCCCAGCATTTT.

CDR3 in DNA: TGTGCCAGCAGCGCCCCGGGACAGATCGAGCGGACAAGCTCCTACGAGCAGTACTTC. The encoded protein is CASSAPGQIERTSSYEQYF. This chain uses TRBV5-6 with TRBJ2-7; 7 positions agree with TRBD1. The V and J ends lost 4 bases and 0 bases, in that order; junction bases with no gene match: 19. Germline V CDR1 and CDR2: SGHDT, YYEEEE. The CDR3 covers 19 residues.

The CDR3, as DNA: TGTGCCAGCAGCCGGGAGGGCCGCACAGATACGCAGTATTTT. Amino acids: CASSREGRTDTQYF. The chain carries TRBV7-2 and TRBJ2-3, with 8 bases that match TRBD2. The CDR3 sequence is 14 residues long. Germline V CDR1 and CDR2: SGHTA, FQGNSA. With V trimmed by 5 bases and J by 1 base, 2 bases remained unmatched.

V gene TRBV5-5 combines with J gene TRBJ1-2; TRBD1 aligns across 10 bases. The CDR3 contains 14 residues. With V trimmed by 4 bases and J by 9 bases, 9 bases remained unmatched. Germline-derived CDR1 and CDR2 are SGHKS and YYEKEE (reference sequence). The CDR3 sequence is CASSNGQGDRSYTF. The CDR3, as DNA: TGTGCCAGCAGCAACGGACAGGGGGACAGGAGCTACACCTTC.

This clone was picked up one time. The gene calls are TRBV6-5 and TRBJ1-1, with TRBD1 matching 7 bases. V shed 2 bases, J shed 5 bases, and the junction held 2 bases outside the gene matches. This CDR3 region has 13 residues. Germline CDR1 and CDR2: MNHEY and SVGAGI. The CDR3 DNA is TGTGCCAGCAGTTACCCGGGACAGACTGAAGCTTTCTTT. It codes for CASSYPGQTEAFF.

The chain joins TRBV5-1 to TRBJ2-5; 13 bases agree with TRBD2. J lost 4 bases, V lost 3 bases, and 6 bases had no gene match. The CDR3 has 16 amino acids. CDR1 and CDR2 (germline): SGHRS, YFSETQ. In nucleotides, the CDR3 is TGCGCCAGCAGCTACCAACTAGCGGGGGGGGGAGAGACCCAGTACTTC. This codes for CASSYQLAGGGETQYF.

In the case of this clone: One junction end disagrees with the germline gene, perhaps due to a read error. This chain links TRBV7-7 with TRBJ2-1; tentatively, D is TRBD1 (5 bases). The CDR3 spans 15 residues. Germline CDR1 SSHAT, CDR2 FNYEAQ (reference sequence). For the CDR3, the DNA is TGTGCTAGCAGCTTAGATGGGGCTGGCTACAATGAGCAGTTCTTC. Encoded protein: CASSLDGAGYNEQFF.

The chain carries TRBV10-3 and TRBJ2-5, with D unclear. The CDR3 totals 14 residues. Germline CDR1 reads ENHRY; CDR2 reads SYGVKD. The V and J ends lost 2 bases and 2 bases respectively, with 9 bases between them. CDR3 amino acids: CAISEENRQETQYF. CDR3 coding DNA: TGTGCCATCAGTGAGGAGAACCGGCAAGAGACCCAGTACTTC.

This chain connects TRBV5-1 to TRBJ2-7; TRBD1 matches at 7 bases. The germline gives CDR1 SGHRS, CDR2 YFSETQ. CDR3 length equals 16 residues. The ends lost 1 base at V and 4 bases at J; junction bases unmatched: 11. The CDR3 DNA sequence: TGCGCCAGCAGCTTGACAGGGGCTATTAAGGGTTACGAGCAGTACTTC. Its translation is CASSLTGAIKGYEQYF. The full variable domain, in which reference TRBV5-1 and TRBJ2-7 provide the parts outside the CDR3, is KAGVTQTPRYLIKTRGQQVTLSCSPISGHRSVSWYQQTPGQGLQFLFEYFSETQRNKGNFPGRFSGRQFSNSRSEMNVSTLELGDSALYLCASSLTGAIKGYEQYFGPGTRLTVT.

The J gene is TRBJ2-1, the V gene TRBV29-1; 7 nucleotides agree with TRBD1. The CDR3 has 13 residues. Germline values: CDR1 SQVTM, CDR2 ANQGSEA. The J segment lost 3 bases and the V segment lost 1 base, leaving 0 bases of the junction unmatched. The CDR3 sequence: CSVEGTGYNEQFF. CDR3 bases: TGCAGCGTTGAAGGGACAGGCTACAATGAGCAGTTCTTC.

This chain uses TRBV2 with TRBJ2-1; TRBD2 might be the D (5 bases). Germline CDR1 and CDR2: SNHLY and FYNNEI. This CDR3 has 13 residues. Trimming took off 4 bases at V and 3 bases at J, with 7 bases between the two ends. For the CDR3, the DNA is TGTGCCAGCAGTGGTGAGGGCTACAATGAGCAGTTCTTC. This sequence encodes CASSGEGYNEQFF.

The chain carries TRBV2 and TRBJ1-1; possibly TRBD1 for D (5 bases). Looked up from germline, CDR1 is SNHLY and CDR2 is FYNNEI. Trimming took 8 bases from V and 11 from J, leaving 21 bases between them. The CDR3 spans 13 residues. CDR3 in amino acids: CASGLGRDFSAFF. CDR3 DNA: TGTGCCAGCGGATTGGGACGGGACTTTTCGGCTTTCTTT.

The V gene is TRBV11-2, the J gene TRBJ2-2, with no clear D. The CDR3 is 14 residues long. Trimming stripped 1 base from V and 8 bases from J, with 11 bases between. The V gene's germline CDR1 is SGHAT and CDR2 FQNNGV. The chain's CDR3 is CASSLGRPSGELFF. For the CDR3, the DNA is TGTGCCAGCAGCTTAGGTCGTCCCTCTGGGGAGCTGTTTTTT. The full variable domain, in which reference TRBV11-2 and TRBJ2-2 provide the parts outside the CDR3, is EAGVAQSPRYKIIEKRQSVAFWCNPISGHATLYWYQQILGQGPKLLIQFQNNGVVDDSQLPKDRFSAERLKGVDSTLKIQPAKLEDSAVYLCASSLGRPSGELFFGEGSRLTVL.

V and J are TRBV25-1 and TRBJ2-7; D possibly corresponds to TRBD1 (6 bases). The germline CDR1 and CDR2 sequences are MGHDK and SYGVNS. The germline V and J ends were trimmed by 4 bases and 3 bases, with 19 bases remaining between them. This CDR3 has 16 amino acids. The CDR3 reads CASSGLTGLFLYEQYF. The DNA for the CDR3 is TGTGCCAGCAGTGGGCTGACAGGATTATTCCTCTACGAGCAGTACTTC.

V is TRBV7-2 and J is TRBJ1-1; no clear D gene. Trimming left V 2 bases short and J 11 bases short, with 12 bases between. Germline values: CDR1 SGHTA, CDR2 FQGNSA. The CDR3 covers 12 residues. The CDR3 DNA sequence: TGTGCCAGCAGCTTACCAGGCCCGGGGGCTTTCTTT. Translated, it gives CASSLPGPGAFF.

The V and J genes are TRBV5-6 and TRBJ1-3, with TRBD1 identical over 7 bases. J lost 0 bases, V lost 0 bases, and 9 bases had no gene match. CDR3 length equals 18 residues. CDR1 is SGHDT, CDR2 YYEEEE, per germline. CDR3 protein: CASSLAGLGQYSGNTIYF. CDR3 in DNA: TGTGCCAGCAGCTTGGCGGGCCTGGGACAGTACTCTGGAAACACCATATATTTT.

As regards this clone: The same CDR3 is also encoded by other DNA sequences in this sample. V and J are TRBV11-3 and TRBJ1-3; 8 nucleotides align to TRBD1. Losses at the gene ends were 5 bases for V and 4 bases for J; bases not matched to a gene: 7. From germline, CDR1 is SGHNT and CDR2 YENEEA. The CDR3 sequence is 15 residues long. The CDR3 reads CASSPGQGPGNTIYF. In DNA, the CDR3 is TGTGCCAGCAGCCCAGGACAGGGCCCAGGAAACACCATATATTTT.

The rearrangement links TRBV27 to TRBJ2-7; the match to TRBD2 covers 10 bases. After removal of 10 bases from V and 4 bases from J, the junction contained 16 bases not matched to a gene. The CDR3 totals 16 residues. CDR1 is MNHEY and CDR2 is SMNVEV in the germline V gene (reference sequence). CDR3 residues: CATKPSWVAGGYEQYF. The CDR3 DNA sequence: TGTGCCACCAAACCCTCGTGGGTAGCGGGAGGTTACGAGCAGTACTTC.

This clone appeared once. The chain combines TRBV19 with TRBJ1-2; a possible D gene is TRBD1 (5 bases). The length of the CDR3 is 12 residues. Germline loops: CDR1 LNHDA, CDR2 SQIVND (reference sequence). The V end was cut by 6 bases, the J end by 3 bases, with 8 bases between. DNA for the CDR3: TGTGCCAGTAGGACAGAGGACTATGGCTACACCTTC. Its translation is CASRTEDYGYTF. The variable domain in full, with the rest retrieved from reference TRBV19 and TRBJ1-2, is DGGITQSPKYLFRKEGQNVTLSCEQNLNHDAMYWYRQDPGQGLRLIYYSQIVNDFQKGDIAEGYSVSREKKESFPLTVTSAQKNPTAFYLCASRTEDYGYTFGSGTRLTVV.

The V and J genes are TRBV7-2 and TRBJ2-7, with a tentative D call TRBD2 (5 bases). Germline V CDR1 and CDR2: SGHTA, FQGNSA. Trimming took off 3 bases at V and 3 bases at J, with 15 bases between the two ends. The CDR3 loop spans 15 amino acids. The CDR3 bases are TGTGCCAGCAGCTTGGCCCCCGGGGTAATCTACGAGCAGTACTTC. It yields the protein CASSLAPGVIYEQYF.

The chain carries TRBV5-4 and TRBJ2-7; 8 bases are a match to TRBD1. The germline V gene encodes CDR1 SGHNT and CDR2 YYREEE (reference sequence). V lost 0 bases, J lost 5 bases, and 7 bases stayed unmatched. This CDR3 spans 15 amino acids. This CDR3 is CASSLVLGQGHEQYF. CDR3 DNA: TGTGCCAGCAGCTTGGTCCTAGGACAGGGTCACGAGCAGTACTTC.

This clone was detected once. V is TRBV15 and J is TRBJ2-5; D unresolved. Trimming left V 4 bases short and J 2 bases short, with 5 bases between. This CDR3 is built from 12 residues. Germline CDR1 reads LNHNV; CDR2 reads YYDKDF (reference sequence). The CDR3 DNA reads TGTGCCACCAGCACCCTTCAAGAGACCCAGTACTTC. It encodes CATSTLQETQYF.

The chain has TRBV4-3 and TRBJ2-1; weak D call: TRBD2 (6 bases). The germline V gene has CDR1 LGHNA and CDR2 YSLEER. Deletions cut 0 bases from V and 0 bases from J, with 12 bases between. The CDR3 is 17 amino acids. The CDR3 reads CASSQEARDASYNEQFF. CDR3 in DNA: TGCGCCAGCAGCCAAGAAGCGCGGGACGCCTCCTACAATGAGCAGTTCTTC.

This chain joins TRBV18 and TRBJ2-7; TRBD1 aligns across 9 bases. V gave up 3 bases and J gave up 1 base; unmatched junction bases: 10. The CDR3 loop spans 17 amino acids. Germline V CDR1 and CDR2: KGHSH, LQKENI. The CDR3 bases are TGTGCCAGCTCACCTAACACCGGGACAGGGATTTCCTACGAGCAGTACTTC. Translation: CASSPNTGTGISYEQYF.